Listed here is a single T cell receptor (beta chain). Its specificity is not known. A much larger clone differs by one base, so this may be a read error. Library construction for TCR beta used iRepertoire HTBI primers and Arm-PCR of CDR3 regions. Using its own MiXCR run on the multiplex PCR reads, TCRdb lists one record per CDR3 protein. This table has hundreds of thousands of distinct CDR3 sequences, over 15% appearing once. CDR3 length: 17 amino acids. The germline V gene has CDR1 KGHSH and CDR2 LQKENI. This specimen comes from a study of regulatory T cells in long-lasting Graves disease. Study information: Antithyroid drug intake by newly diagnosed Graves' patients had lasted under 3 months.

Study-wide results and caveats: There was favoring of TRBV28, TRBJ1-2 and TRBJ2-5 in persistent disease.

Sample time point: newly diagnosed GD, antithyroid drugs for less than 3 months. PBMCs were the source of the RNA used for TCR sequencing. These data also featured in a second study, about T cells in Graves' hyperthyroidism and ophthalmopathy. That study reports: Clinical symptoms, serum thyroxine and TRAb, thyroid ultrasound and orbital computed tomography together formed the diagnostic basis.

This sample comprised peripheral blood mononuclear cells (PBMCs), obtained at new diagnosis, from a patient treated with antithyroid drugs. V and J are TRBV18 and TRBJ2-3; 11 bases map to TRBD2. This sequence originates from a man aged 40-49 years with Graves disease. The CDR3: CASSPTSGGSSTDTRYF. CDR3 in DNA: TGTGCCAGCTCACCAACTAGCGGGGGCTCTAGCACAGATACGCGGTATTTT. The full variable domain, its missing parts supplied by reference TRBV18 and TRBJ2-3, is NAGVMQNPRHLVRRRGQEARLRCSPMKGHSHVYWYRQLPEEGLKFMVYLQKENIIDESGMPKERFSAEFPKEGPSILRIQQVVRGDSAAYFCASSPTSGGSSTDTRYFGPGTRLTVL.